These 6 T cell receptor beta chains originate from one sample sequenced in a study of OX40 agonist ivuxolimab in advanced cancers. Only in-frame clones appear in the TCRdb table, and some are missing; sequencing was by immunoSEQ multiplex PCR. In the table there are tens of thousands of clones, about 85% of which are singletons. The sample consisted of CD4+ or CD8+ T cells sorted from blood, taken in a trial of the OX40 agonist ivuxolimab. The receptors stem from an adult with an advanced solid tumor such as melanoma, head and neck, liver or kidney cancer.

V is TRBV30 and J is TRBJ2-2; no reliable D call. Germline-derived CDR1 and CDR2 are GTSNPN and SVGIG (reference sequence). Trimming left V 1 base short and J 12 bases short, with 15 bases between. CDR3 length: 13 amino acids. The CDR3 nucleotides are TGTGCCTGGAGTGCCCTCCCTAGACCTCAGCTGTTTTTT. Protein: CAWSALPRPQLFF.

This chain uses TRBV5-6 with TRBJ2-3; D gene ambiguous. The CDR3 loop spans 14 amino acids. V was trimmed by 1 base and J by 1 base, leaving 7 bases between them. CDR1 and CDR2 (germline): SGHDT, YYEEEE. CDR3 amino acids: CASSLRGGTDTQYF. The CDR3 region has the DNA TGTGCCAGCAGCTTGAGAGGTGGCACAGATACGCAGTATTTT.

The chain employs TRBV5-5 and TRBJ2-2; D is perhaps TRBD1 (6 bases). Germline values: CDR1 SGHKS, CDR2 YYEKEE (reference sequence). The CDR3 sequence is 14 residues long. With 0 bases removed from V and 5 bases from J, the gap between germline ends came to 8 bases. The CDR3 is CASSLVRGTGELFF. DNA for the CDR3: TGTGCCAGCAGCTTGGTCAGGGGAACCGGGGAGCTGTTTTTT.

This sequence joins TRBV28 and TRBJ2-2; TRBD2 matches at 8 bases. The CDR3 is made up of 13 amino acids. V trimming: 6 bases; J trimming: 6 bases; junction bases outside the gene matches: 3. The germline V gene encodes CDR1 MDHEN and CDR2 SYDVKM. CDR3 bases: TGTGCCAGCAGGCCCGGGAGGGCCGGGGAGCTGTTTTTT. Amino acid sequence: CASRPGRAGELFF.

This chain links TRBV4-3 with TRBJ2-1; TRBD1 aligns across 11 bases. CDR3 length: 18 amino acids. CDR1 is LGHNA and CDR2 is YSLEER in the germline V gene. The junction had 9 bases not matched to a gene; V was cut back by 1 base and J by 4 bases. The CDR3 DNA follows: TGCGCCAGCAGCCAAGCCCTAACCGGGACAGGGGGGTACAATGAGCAGTTCTTC. Translated, it gives CASSQALTGTGGYNEQFF.

J is TRBJ1-5 and V is TRBV7-8; D is ambiguous. Trimming stripped 6 bases from V and 7 bases from J, with 10 bases between. Germline CDR1 and CDR2: SGHVS and FQNEAQ. CDR3 length: 12 residues. The CDR3 region is CASSLPQQPQHF. The CDR3 coding sequence is TGTGCCAGCAGTCTGCCCCAACAGCCCCAGCATTTT.